Reported below is one T cell receptor beta chain. Its antigen remains unidentified. Repertoires were generated with immunoSEQ multiplex PCR, while TCRdb's copy carries only in-frame clones and drops some. This table holds over 450,000 clones, around 89% found once. These data belong to a study of Ad26.COV2.S vaccination and SARS-CoV-2 variants. Findings and caveats of the study: Breadth and depth estimates from TCRs may understate total T cell responses.

Trimming removed 0 bases at V and 10 bases at J, with 18 bases between. The CDR3 spans 15 residues. The germline V gene has CDR1 MNHEY and CDR2 SMNVEV (reference sequence). Treatment denoted: some 20 received Ad26.COV2.S at low or high dose, single or two shots; about 5 received placebo; per-sample allocation not given. The investigators took samples on day 63 after the first vaccine or placebo injection. This TCR was sampled from a person aged 18-65 years who received the Ad26.COV2.S COVID-19 vaccine or a placebo. The source was peripheral blood, collected in a trial of Ad26.COV2.S vaccine versus placebo. The rearrangement joins TRBV27 to TRBJ1-1; no clear D. CDR3 nucleotides: TGTGCCAGCAGTTTATCAGTACAGACTTCAAAGGGAGCTTTCTTT. This translates into CASSLSVQTSKGAFF.